This TCR beta chain appears in the sequencing data of a study of response to subunit inactivated influenza vaccine. MiXCR, applied by TCRdb to the RT-PCR reads, yields one record per CDR3 protein. The sample has hundreds of thousands of distinct CDR3 sequences, roughly 10% seen once. The germline V gene encodes CDR1 LGHNA and CDR2 YNFKEQ. Deletions cut 9 bases from V and 9 bases from J, with 15 bases between. The CDR3 runs 13 residues. This clonotype was picked up a small number of times. These data were likewise used in another study, on T cells expressing NK-cell markers. That work states: cDNA encoding TCR beta was synthesized via 5'RACE template switching incorporating UMIs.

The sequence came from a man aged 50-60 years who received an inactivated influenza vaccine. The genes are TRBV4-2 and TRBJ1-6; the D gene is possibly TRBD1 (6 bases). Sample: PBMCs from blood, taken on the day of vaccination. CDR3 in DNA: TGTGCCAGTAAACAGGGCCCGGGTTCACCCCTCCACTTT. As protein: CASKQGPGSPLHF.